Below are 18 T cell receptor beta chains sequenced from a single sample in a study of T cell changes during pregnancy in multiple sclerosis. The data were produced by immunoSEQ multiplex PCR, yet TCRdb's version contains in-frame clones alone and is incomplete. The table records about 62,000 clones, 80% to 95% of them present only once. The sequencing here drew on CD8+ T cells from peripheral blood mononuclear cells, taken in the second trimester of pregnancy. The receptors come from a female donor with multiple sclerosis, enrolled in a pregnancy study.

The J gene is TRBJ2-1, the V gene TRBV7-9; D perhaps matches TRBD2 (5 bases). V dropped 5 bases and J dropped 0 bases, with 14 bases sitting between them. The CDR3 has 16 amino acids. Looked up from germline, CDR1 is SEHNR and CDR2 is FQNEAQ (reference sequence). The CDR3 DNA is TGTGCCAGCAGCCCTGAGGGAAGAAGCTCCTACAATGAGCAGTTCTTC. Amino acids: CASSPEGRSSYNEQFF. Drawing the rest from reference TRBV7-9 and TRBJ2-1, the complete variable domain is DTGVSQNPRHKITKRGQNVTFRCDPISEHNRLYWYRQTLGQGPEFLTYFQNEAQLEKSRLLSDRFSAERPKGSFSTLEIQRTEQGDSAMYLCASSPEGRSSYNEQFFGPGTRLTVL.

Regarding this clone: Other DNA sequences from this sample encode an identical CDR3 as well. The J gene is TRBJ2-6, the V gene TRBV7-9, with TRBD1 matching 9 bases. The length of the CDR3 is 15 residues. Trimming cost V 7 bases and J 6 bases; bases outside gene matches: 7. CDR1 is SEHNR and CDR2 is FQNEAQ in the germline V gene (reference sequence). CDR3 sequence: CASTGQGIEANVLTF. The CDR3 coding sequence is TGTGCCAGCACCGGACAGGGGATAGAGGCCAACGTCCTGACTTTC.

The chain has TRBV7-2 and TRBJ2-1; TRBD2 is a possible D gene (6 bases). CDR1 and CDR2 (germline): SGHTA, FQGNSA. CDR3 length: 15 amino acids. The ends were cut back, 5 bases at V and 3 bases at J, with 14 bases in the middle. CDR3 sequence (DNA): TGTGCCAGCAGCCTTGCGGAGGAGGGCTACAATGAGCAGTTCTTC. This translates into CASSLAEEGYNEQFF.

The chain links TRBV12-5 to TRBJ2-3; 7 bases map to TRBD1. Trimming removed 4 bases from V and 2 bases from J; junction bases left unmatched: 3. This CDR3 is built from 14 residues. Per the germline V gene, CDR1 is LGHNT and CDR2 is FRNRAP. Here the CDR3 DNA reads TGTGCTAGTGGTTCCGGGACAGTCACAGATACGCAGTATTTT. This gives the protein CASGSGTVTDTQYF.

V and J are TRBV2 and TRBJ2-1; weak D call: TRBD2 (5 bases). V was clipped by 7 bases and J by 3 bases, with 10 bases between them. Germline CDR1 SNHLY, CDR2 FYNNEI. The CDR3 sequence is 13 residues long. CDR3 amino acids: CASTMTIYNEQFF. The CDR3 DNA sequence: TGTGCCAGCACTATGACTATCTACAATGAGCAGTTCTTC.

The V gene is TRBV2, the J gene TRBJ1-2, with TRBD1 matching over 8 bases. Germline values: CDR1 SNHLY, CDR2 FYNNEI. V was pared by 2 bases and J by 8 bases, with 13 bases of the junction left unmatched. The CDR3 has 16 amino acids. DNA of the CDR3: TGTGCCAGCAGTGAAACATCCCACAGGGGGGCTGGCGGCTACACCTTC. It translates to CASSETSHRGAGGYTF.

The chain couples TRBV7-9 to TRBJ2-7, with TRBD2 matching over 7 bases. The V gene end was trimmed by 5 bases and the J gene end by 2 bases; junction bases not matched to a gene: 6. This CDR3 is 14 amino acids long. Germline V gives CDR1 SEHNR, CDR2 FQNEAQ (reference sequence). CDR3 in DNA: TGTGCCAGCAGCCCCCGGGACTACGCCTACGAGCAGTACTTC. Its protein product is CASSPRDYAYEQYF.

The V call is TRBV5-4, the J call TRBJ2-2; 8 bases are shared with TRBD2. The CDR3 is made up of 16 amino acids. The V gene end was trimmed by 1 base and the J gene end by 2 bases; junction bases not matched to a gene: 4. The germline V gene encodes CDR1 SGHNT and CDR2 YYREEE (reference sequence). CDR3 coding DNA: TGTGCCAGCAGCTTGAAGCGGGAGATCAACACCGGGGAGCTGTTTTTT. As protein: CASSLKREINTGELFF.

CDR3 nucleotide sequence: TGTGCCAGCAGTCGCCGAGGGCCTACCTACGAGCAGTACTTC. It translates to CASSRRGPTYEQYF. This rearrangement joins TRBV28 to TRBJ2-7; the D gene is possibly TRBD2 (5 bases). Germline V gene data show CDR1 as MDHEN and CDR2 as SYDVKM. The CDR3 sequence is 14 residues long. The germline V and J ends were trimmed by 5 bases and 2 bases, with 13 bases remaining between them.

The CDR3 loop reads CASSIGAGGSTEAFF. For the CDR3, the DNA is TGTGCCAGTAGTATAGGGGCAGGGGGAAGCACTGAAGCTTTCTTT. The gene calls are TRBV19 and TRBJ1-1; 7 bases match TRBD1. With V trimmed by 1 base and J by 4 bases, 6 bases remained unmatched. The CDR3 sequence is 15 residues long. Germline CDR1 and CDR2: LNHDA and SQIVND (reference sequence).

V usage is TRBV19 and J usage is TRBJ1-1; D is unresolved. This CDR3 contains 13 residues. V lost 3 bases to trimming and J lost 1 base, with 6 bases between them. CDR1 is LNHDA, CDR2 SQIVND, per germline (reference sequence). The CDR3 spells CASSIIGNTEAFF. The CDR3 region has the DNA TGTGCCAGTAGTATTATCGGGAACACTGAAGCTTTCTTT.

The V and J genes are TRBV6-5 and TRBJ2-7, with 10 bases lining up with TRBD1. The J segment lost 2 bases and the V segment lost 7 bases, leaving 8 bases of the junction unmatched. The CDR3 contains 15 residues. CDR1 is MNHEY, CDR2 SVGAGI, per germline. CDR3 in amino acids: CASKGTGEGTYEQYF. The CDR3 coding sequence is TGTGCCAGCAAGGGGACAGGGGAGGGGACCTACGAGCAGTACTTC.

CDR3 in DNA: TGTGCCTGGAATCGTGGAGTTAACTATGGCTACACCTTC. This translates into CAWNRGVNYGYTF. The rearrangement joins TRBV30 to TRBJ1-2; no definite D call. CDR1 is GTSNPN, CDR2 SVGIG, per germline (reference sequence). Trimming cost V 4 bases and J 1 base, with 10 bases left between them. There are 13 residues in the CDR3.

The chain uses TRBV27 and TRBJ1-1; D is ambiguous. The CDR3 has 15 amino acids. V was trimmed by 2 bases and J by 0 bases, leaving 10 bases between them. Per the germline V gene, CDR1 is MNHEY and CDR2 is SMNVEV (reference sequence). DNA of the CDR3: TGTGCCAGCAGTTTACAGTTTGGCCTGAACACTGAAGCTTTCTTT. It is translated as CASSLQFGLNTEAFF.

The chain recombines TRBV9 with TRBJ2-1; 9 bases map to TRBD1. This CDR3 spans 16 amino acids. Trimming took 4 bases from V and 4 from J; bases not matched to a gene: 9. The germline CDR1 and CDR2 sequences are SGDLS and YYNGEE. CDR3 sequence: CASSPTGTGLYNEQFF. The CDR3 DNA sequence: TGTGCCAGCAGCCCCACCGGGACAGGGCTTTACAATGAGCAGTTCTTC.

This chain uses TRBV7-6 with TRBJ1-4; perhaps TRBD1 as D (5 bases). CDR1 and CDR2 from the germline V gene are SGHVS and FNYEAQ. Trimming removed 6 bases at V and 6 bases at J, with 17 bases between. The CDR3 is made up of 15 amino acids. The CDR3 sequence is CASRRTGLEDEKLFF. DNA of the CDR3: TGTGCCAGCAGACGAACAGGCCTAGAGGATGAAAAACTGTTTTTT.

The V call is TRBV7-9, the J call TRBJ2-5; TRBD1 is a possible D gene (5 bases). Germline CDR1 is SEHNR and CDR2 is FQNEAQ (reference sequence). The length of the CDR3 is 12 residues. CDR3 sequence (DNA): TGTGCTGAGACAGAAATCCAAGAGACCCAGTACTTC. Translation: CAETEIQETQYF. Combining the CDR3 with reference TRBV7-9 and TRBJ2-5 gives the whole variable domain DTGVSQNPRHKITKRGQNVTFRCDPISEHNRLYWYRQTLGQGPEFLTYFQNEAQLEKSRLLSDRFSAERPKGSFSTLEIQRTEQGDSAMYLCAETEIQETQYFGPGTRLLVL.

This chain uses TRBV27 with TRBJ2-7, with D possibly being TRBD2 (5 bases). The CDR3 spans 14 residues. The germline V gene has CDR1 MNHEY and CDR2 SMNVEV (reference sequence). V was clipped by 3 bases and J by 4 bases, with 13 bases between them. DNA for the CDR3: TGTGCCAGCAGTTTGGACCCTGGAGGATACGAGCAGTACTTC. Its translation is CASSLDPGGYEQYF.